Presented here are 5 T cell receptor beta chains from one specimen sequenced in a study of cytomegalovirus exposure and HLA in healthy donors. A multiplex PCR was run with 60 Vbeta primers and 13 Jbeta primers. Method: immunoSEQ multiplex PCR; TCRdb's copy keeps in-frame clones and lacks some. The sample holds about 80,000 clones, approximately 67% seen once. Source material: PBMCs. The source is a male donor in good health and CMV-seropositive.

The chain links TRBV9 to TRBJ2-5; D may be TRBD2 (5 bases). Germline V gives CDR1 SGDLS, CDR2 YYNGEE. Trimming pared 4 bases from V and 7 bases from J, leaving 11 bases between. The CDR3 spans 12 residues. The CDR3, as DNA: TGTGCCAGCAGCCTGGAGGAAGGGACCCAGTACTTC. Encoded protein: CASSLEEGTQYF.

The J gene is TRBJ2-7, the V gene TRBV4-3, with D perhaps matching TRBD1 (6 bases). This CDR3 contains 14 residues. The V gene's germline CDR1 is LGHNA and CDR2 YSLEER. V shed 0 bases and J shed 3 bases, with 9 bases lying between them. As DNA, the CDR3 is TGCGCCAGCAGCCAAGAACAGGGACGCTACGAGCAGTACTTC. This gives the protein CASSQEQGRYEQYF.

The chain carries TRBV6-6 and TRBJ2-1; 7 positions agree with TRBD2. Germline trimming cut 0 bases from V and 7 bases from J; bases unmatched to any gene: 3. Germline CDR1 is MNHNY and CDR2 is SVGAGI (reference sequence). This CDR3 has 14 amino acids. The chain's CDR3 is CASSYSPGGNEQFF. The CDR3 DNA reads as TGTGCCAGCAGTTACTCCCCGGGGGGAAATGAGCAGTTCTTC.

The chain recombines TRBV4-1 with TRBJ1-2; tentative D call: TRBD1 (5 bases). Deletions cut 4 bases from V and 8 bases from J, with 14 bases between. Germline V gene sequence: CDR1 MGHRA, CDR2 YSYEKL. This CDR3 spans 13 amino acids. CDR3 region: CASSPSKGSGYTF. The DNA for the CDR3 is TGCGCCAGCAGCCCCTCCAAGGGGTCCGGCTACACCTTC.

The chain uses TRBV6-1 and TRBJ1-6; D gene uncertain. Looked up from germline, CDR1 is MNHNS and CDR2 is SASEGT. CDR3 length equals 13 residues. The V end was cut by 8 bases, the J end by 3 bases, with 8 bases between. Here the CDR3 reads CASGTIYNSPLHF. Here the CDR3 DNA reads TGTGCCAGCGGTACAATCTATAATTCACCCCTCCACTTT.